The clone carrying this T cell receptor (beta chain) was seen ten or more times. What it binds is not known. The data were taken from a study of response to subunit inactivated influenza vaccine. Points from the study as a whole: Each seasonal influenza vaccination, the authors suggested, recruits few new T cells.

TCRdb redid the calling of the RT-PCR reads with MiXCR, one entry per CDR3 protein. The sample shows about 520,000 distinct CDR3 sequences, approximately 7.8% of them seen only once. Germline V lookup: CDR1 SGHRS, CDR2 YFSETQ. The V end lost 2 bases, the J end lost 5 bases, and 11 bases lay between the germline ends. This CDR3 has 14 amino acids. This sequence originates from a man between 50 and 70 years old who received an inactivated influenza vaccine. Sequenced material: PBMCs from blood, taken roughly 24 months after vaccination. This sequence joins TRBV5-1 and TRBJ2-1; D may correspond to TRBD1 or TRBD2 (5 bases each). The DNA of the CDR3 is TGCGCCAGCAGCTTATCCGGGACGAACAATGAGCAGTTCTTC. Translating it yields CASSLSGTNNEQFF.